The clone carrying this T cell receptor beta chain occurred once. Its antigen remains unidentified. The data were obtained in a study of cytomegalovirus exposure and HLA in healthy donors. Study as a whole: A data release that came early held roughly 90 million unique TCRs from HLA-typed donors. Notes on the study in general: In a later analysis, a missense DCLRE1C variant was linked to TCR beta V- and J-gene trimming.

Donors in the study were healthy people who gave bone marrow. Germline assignment: CDR1 SEHNR and CDR2 FQNEAQ (reference sequence). This CDR3 has 15 residues. The V gene end was trimmed by 3 bases and the J gene end by 6 bases; junction bases not matched to a gene: 5. The study ran its PCR with 60 Vbeta and 13 Jbeta primers. The repertoire was sequenced with immunoSEQ multiplex PCR; TCRdb's copy has only in-frame clones and lacks some. The repertoire has 93,000 or so clones, approximately 84% of them found once; the top ten carry roughly 5.9%. The source is a woman aged 18-29 years in good health and CMV-seropositive. This chain connects TRBV7-9 to TRBJ1-2, with 12 bases identical to TRBD1. Material: PBMCs. The CDR3 DNA sequence: TGTGCCAGCAGCTTTCCCGGGACAGGGGGCCATGGCTACACCTTC. It is translated as CASSFPGTGGHGYTF.